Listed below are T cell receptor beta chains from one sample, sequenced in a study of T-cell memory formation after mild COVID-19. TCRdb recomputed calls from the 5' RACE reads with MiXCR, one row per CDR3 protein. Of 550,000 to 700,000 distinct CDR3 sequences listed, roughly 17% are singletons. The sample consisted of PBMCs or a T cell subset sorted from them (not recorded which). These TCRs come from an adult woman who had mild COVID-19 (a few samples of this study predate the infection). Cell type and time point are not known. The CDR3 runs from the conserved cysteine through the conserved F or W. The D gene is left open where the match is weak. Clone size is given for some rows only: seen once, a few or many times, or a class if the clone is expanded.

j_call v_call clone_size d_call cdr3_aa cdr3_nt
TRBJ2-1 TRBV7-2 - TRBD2 CASSSQAGVSYNEQFF TGTGCCAGCAGCTCCCAAGCGGGAGTTTCCTACAATGAGCAGTTCTTC
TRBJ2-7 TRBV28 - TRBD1 CASSLRDRVYEQYF TGTGCCAGCAGTCTAAGGGACAGGGTGTACGAGCAGTACTTC
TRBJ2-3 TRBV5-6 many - CASSLAPDTQYF TGTGCCAGCAGCTTGGCCCCAGATACGCAGTATTTT
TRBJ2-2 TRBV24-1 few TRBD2 CATSDLAGDTGELFF TGTGCCACCAGTGATTTAGCGGGGGACACCGGGGAGCTGTTTTTT
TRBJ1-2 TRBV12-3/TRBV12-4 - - CASSLVRVDGYTF TGTGCCAGCAGTTTGGTCAGGGTAGATGGCTACACCTTC
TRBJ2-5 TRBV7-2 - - CASSLAHLGRETQYF TGTGCCAGCAGCTTAGCCCATCTAGGCAGAGAGACCCAGTACTTC
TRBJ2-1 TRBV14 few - CASSLRTITEQFF TGTGCCAGCAGCCTGCGGACTATTACGGAGCAGTTCTTC
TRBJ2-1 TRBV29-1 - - CSVRLRTARNNEQFF TGCAGCGTCCGACTACGGACAGCAAGAAACAATGAGCAGTTCTTC
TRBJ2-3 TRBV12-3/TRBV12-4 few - CASSTTGPVVQYF TGTGCCAGCAGTACTACCGGGCCAGTGGTGCAGTATTTT
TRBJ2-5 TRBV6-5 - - CASSYSTQVETQYF TGTGCCAGCAGTTACTCTACACAGGTGGAGACCCAGTACTTC
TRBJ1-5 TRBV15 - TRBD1 CATSRGEGASNQPQHF TGTGCCACCAGCAGAGGGGAGGGGGCCAGCAATCAGCCCCAGCATTTT
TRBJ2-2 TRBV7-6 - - CASSRPGTTHTGELFF TGTGCCAGCAGCCGTCCAGGGACAACTCACACCGGGGAGCTGTTTTTT
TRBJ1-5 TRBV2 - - CASTVLRNQPQHF TGTGCCAGCACCGTTCTTAGGAATCAGCCCCAGCATTTT